The rows below give T cell receptor beta chains drawn from one sample of a study of blood T cell repertoires in COVID-19. Some clones are missing from TCRdb's copy, which holds only in-frame ones; the method was immunoSEQ multiplex PCR. The sample contains fewer than 350,000 clones, roughly 88% of which appear only once. Sequencing was carried out using PBMCs or T cells enriched from blood (not recorded which). The receptors were gathered from a woman aged 40 to 50 with acute COVID-19. The CDR3 runs from the conserved cysteine through the conserved F or W. D genes are given only for firm matches. A row's size may be missing; if present it is once, few, many or a size class.

j_call v_call d_call clone_size cdr3_nt cdr3_aa
TRBJ2-2 TRBV24-1 TRBD1 NA TGTGCCACCAGTGACCGGACAGGGGAGGGCACCGGGGAGCTGTTTTTT CATSDRTGEGTGELFF
TRBJ1-1 TRBV11-3 NA once TGTGCCAGCAGCTTAGATGACCGGAGGGCTTTCTTT CASSLDDRRAFF
TRBJ1-6 TRBV28 TRBD1 NA TGTGCCAGCAGCCGGGACAGGCCTTATAATTCACCCCTCCACTTT CASSRDRPYNSPLHF
TRBJ2-3 TRBV19 NA NA TGTGCCAGTAGTATTGGTAGCGGAGGGTCAGATACGCAGTATTTT CASSIGSGGSDTQYF
TRBJ1-1 TRBV28 NA NA TGTGCCAGCTCTTGGGGGAGGTACACTGAAGCTTTCTTT CASSWGRYTEAFF
TRBJ1-5 TRBV2 NA NA TGTGCCGCCGGACTTGGGAGGGATAGCAATCAGCCCCAGCATTTT CAAGLGRDSNQPQHF
TRBJ2-1 TRBV5-1 TRBD2 NA TGCGCCAGCAGTTCGACTAGCGGGGGATACAATGAGCAGTTCTTC CASSSTSGGYNEQFF
TRBJ1-1 TRBV6-5 TRBD1 NA TGTGCCAGCAGTTACTCGCGAGTTAAGGGGGCCTCTGAAGCTTTCTTT CASSYSRVKGASEAFF
TRBJ1-2 TRBV28 TRBD1 NA TGTGCCAGCAGTACACAGGGGGCTGGAAATGGCTACACCTTC CASSTQGAGNGYTF
TRBJ2-7 TRBV2 TRBD1 NA TGTGCCAGCAGTGTTGACAGGGGGATAACCTACGAGCAGTACTTC CASSVDRGITYEQYF
TRBJ2-2 TRBV7-8 NA NA TGTGCCAGCTGGGAGGCGGCAGTCTATAACACCGGGGAGCTGTTTTTT CASWEAAVYNTGELFF
TRBJ2-3 TRBV5-4 TRBD2 few TGTGCCAGCAGCTTGGGTAGCGGGGGGGGAGATACGCAGTATTTT CASSLGSGGGDTQYF
TRBJ2-2 TRBV12-5 NA NA TGTGCTAGTGGTTTGGGGGTTAGCGGGAACACCGGGGAGCTGTTTTTT CASGLGVSGNTGELFF
TRBJ2-5 TRBV7-3 TRBD2 NA TGTGCCAGCAGCTTAGTAGCGGGAACGCAAGAGACCCAGTACTTC CASSLVAGTQETQYF
TRBJ1-1 TRBV27 NA NA TGTGCCAGCAGTTTAAGAGAGAACACTGAAGCTTTCTTT CASSLRENTEAFF
TRBJ1-1 TRBV19 TRBD1 NA TGTGCCAGTAGTATCCCCGGGACAGTGAACACTGAAGCTTTCTTT CASSIPGTVNTEAFF
TRBJ1-4 TRBV18 TRBD1 NA TGTGCCAGCTCACAGCTACAGGGGGAAAAACTGTTTTTT CASSQLQGEKLFF
TRBJ2-2 TRBV18 NA NA TGTGCCAGCTCACCGCGGCGGGCGAACACCGGGGAGCTGTTTTTT CASSPRRANTGELFF
TRBJ2-7 TRBV7-3 TRBD1 NA TGTGCCAGCAGCTACCTTGCCGGACAGGGGGCGCGGGAGCAGTACTTC CASSYLAGQGAREQYF
TRBJ1-1 TRBV6-5 NA NA TGTGCCAGTAGATTCACTACAGGGTCAAGGGCTTTCTTT CASRFTTGSRAFF
TRBJ2-1 TRBV14 TRBD2 NA TGTGCCAGCAGCCCCCCTCTAGCGGGCGTTTACAATGAGCAGTTCTTC CASSPPLAGVYNEQFF
TRBJ1-3 TRBV6-5 NA NA TGTGCCAGCACCCGAAGGAGGGTCTGGGGAAACACCATATATTTT CASTRRRVWGNTIYF
TRBJ2-7 TRBV29-1 NA NA TGCAGCGTTGAAAGTCCAGGGGCCTACGAGCAGTACTTC CSVESPGAYEQYF
TRBJ1-6 TRBV18 NA NA TGTGCCAGCTCACCGGACATGACTAATTCACCCCTCCACTTT CASSPDMTNSPLHF
TRBJ2-7 TRBV11-3 NA NA TGTGCCAGCAGCTTAGGGGGCCAATTAGGGGACTACGAGCAGTACTTC CASSLGGQLGDYEQYF
TRBJ1-2 TRBV4-3 NA NA TGCGCCAGCAGCCAAGGCCGGGCGGGCCCAGAACCCTACACCTTC CASSQGRAGPEPYTF
TRBJ2-3 TRBV7-3 NA NA TGTGCCAGCAGCCCAGGAGGAGCCACAGATACGCAGTATTTT CASSPGGATDTQYF
TRBJ2-3 TRBV6-6 NA NA TGTGCCAGCATGGACACTGGCGCTAGCACAGATACGCAGTATTTT CASMDTGASTDTQYF
TRBJ1-2 TRBV6-2/TRBV6-3 TRBD1 NA TGTGCCAGCAGTTCCCGAACAGGGGGCGACTATGGCTACACCTTC CASSSRTGGDYGYTF
TRBJ1-6 TRBV6-4 NA NA TGTGCCAGCAGTGCTCAGGCTTTCTATAATTCACCCCTCCACTTT CASSAQAFYNSPLHF
TRBJ1-5 TRBV28 NA NA TGTGCCAGCACCTCTCAGGGCAGGACGGGCAATCAGCCCCAGCATTTT CASTSQGRTGNQPQHF
TRBJ1-5 TRBV4-1 TRBD1 NA TGCGCCAGCAGCCCGGGACAGGGGCCCAACCAACGCAATCAGCCCCAGCATTTT CASSPGQGPNQRNQPQHF
TRBJ2-5 TRBV6-5 NA NA TGTGCCAGCAGTTACGGCGGTCAAGAGACCCAGTACTTC CASSYGGQETQYF
TRBJ2-1 TRBV2 NA NA TGTGCCAGCAGTGACAGGGTCAATGAGCAGTTCTTC CASSDRVNEQFF
TRBJ2-3 TRBV7-3 TRBD2 NA TGTGCCAGCAGCGACGGGACTAGAGATACGCAGTATTTT CASSDGTRDTQYF
TRBJ1-4 TRBV19 NA NA TGTGCCTCATCGGACAACCGGTATGAAAAACTGTTTTTT CASSDNRYEKLFF
TRBJ1-1 TRBV18 NA NA TGTGCCAGCTCACCACCATCTGGGAGGAACACTGAAGCTTTCTTT CASSPPSGRNTEAFF
TRBJ2-3 TRBV18 TRBD2 NA TGTGCCAGCTCAGCGCTCGGGACTAGCGGCACAGATACGCAGTATTTT CASSALGTSGTDTQYF
TRBJ1-4 TRBV7-8 NA NA TGTGCCAGCAGCTTATTCCGAGGTATCGGCGATGAAAAACTGTTTTTT CASSLFRGIGDEKLFF
TRBJ1-5 TRBV10-1 NA NA TGCGCCAGCAGTGAGCCGGGACACCTGAATCAGCCCCAGCATTTT CASSEPGHLNQPQHF
TRBJ2-2 TRBV10-3 TRBD1 NA TGTGCCATCAGTCAAATGGACAGGGGGAGGACCGGGGAGCTGTTTTTT CAISQMDRGRTGELFF
TRBJ1-1 TRBV11-3 NA NA TGTGCCAGCAGCTCAGCAGGGTGGAGGAACACTGAAGCTTTCTTT CASSSAGWRNTEAFF
TRBJ2-2 TRBV5-4 TRBD1 NA TGTGCCAGCAGCATGGACAGGGAGAAGACCGGGGAGCTGTTTTTT CASSMDREKTGELFF
TRBJ1-2 TRBV28 NA NA TGTGCCAGCAGGACTACAGGGCGCGATGGCTACACCTTC CASRTTGRDGYTF
TRBJ2-2 TRBV7-3 TRBD1 NA TGTGCCAGCAGCTTGACAGGGGCCACGAACACCGGGGAGCTGTTTTTT CASSLTGATNTGELFF
TRBJ1-2 TRBV15 NA NA TGTGCCACCAGCAGAGATCTAGTAAATGCTCAAGGTGGCTACACCTTC CATSRDLVNAQGGYTF
TRBJ2-5 TRBV19 NA many TGTGCCAGTTCGCAGGTTAACCAAGAGACCCAGTACTTC CASSQVNQETQYF
TRBJ1-2 TRBV19 TRBD1 NA TGTGCCAGTAGCCCCGGGACAGGGGCTGGCTACACCTTC CASSPGTGAGYTF
TRBJ2-7 TRBV18 NA NA TGTGCCAGCTCCCCCAAGGGCAGGGTGTGGTACGAGCAGTACTTC CASSPKGRVWYEQYF
TRBJ2-2 TRBV5-4 TRBD2 once TGTGCCAGCAGCAAACTAGCGGGGGGCCTCACCGGGGAGCTGTTTTTT CASSKLAGGLTGELFF
TRBJ1-2 TRBV7-9 TRBD1 NA TGTGCCAGCAGCCCCCCCCAGGAGGGGGCGGACACCTTC CASSPPQEGADTF
TRBJ2-3 TRBV24-1 NA NA TGTGCCACCAGTGATTTGCGGCCGGGACTCACAGATACGCAGTATTTT CATSDLRPGLTDTQYF
TRBJ2-5 TRBV4-1 TRBD2 NA TGCGCCAGCAGCCAAGATCATAGCGGGAGGGAAGAGACCCAGTACTTC CASSQDHSGREETQYF
TRBJ1-1 TRBV7-2 TRBD1 NA TGTGCCAGCAGCCCGCAGACAGGGATGAACACTGAAGCTTTCTTT CASSPQTGMNTEAFF
TRBJ1-1 TRBV24-1 TRBD1 NA TGTGCCACCAGTGATCCCGGACAGGGCGCTGAAGCTTTCTTT CATSDPGQGAEAFF
TRBJ2-7 TRBV28 NA NA TGTGCCAGCAGTCCCCGGCAGGACATTCCCTACGAGCAGTACTTC CASSPRQDIPYEQYF